This paragraph covers one T cell receptor beta chain sequence. This clonotype was seen more than once but under ten times. Its antigen is still unknown. Per-base qualities were not stored, and no clone one base away is much larger. From the germline V gene, CDR1 is SGDLS and CDR2 is YYNGEE. V is cut by 3 bases and J by 0 bases, and the space between the germline ends is 9 bases. Counted from cysteine to phenylalanine, this CDR3 has 15 amino acids. CDR3 DNA only is kept here, 45 bases in frame from base 1. Amplification of TCR beta CDR3 regions was carried out from RNA transcripts. A first-round RT-PCR of the TCR CDR3 used the HTBI primer set with the Qiagen OneStep RT-PCR kit. Libraries were constructed in a second round of multiplex PCR, after which size selection and purification were performed. Sequencing of the libraries was done on an Illumina HiSeq2000 using paired-end 100 bp reads. Per the original workflow: SOAPnuke was used to process the raw data, removing reads that contained adapters or uncalled bases, had a mean Phred below 15, or lacked an exact match to the constant primer or identifier. High-quality paired reads were merged with COPE v1.2.5, and unique nucleotide sequences were defined as clonotypes. MiTCR v1.1 was used to align the clonotypes against IMGT TRBV, TRBD and TRBJ reference segments. Analysis was restricted to V-J combinations with a frequency above 0.0001, which covered over 98% of repertoires. A TCS score was defined as the ratio between F50 (clonal expansion) and ExV (chaos), using BLOSUM62-based TCRdist between CDR3 peptides within each V-J. Welch's t-statistics and random forest reduced just over 500 V-J features to 10 to 15, which were used in a naive Bayes classifier (R e1071). TCRdb itself trimmed the public reads at Q25 with fastp, ran MiXCR and retained productive beta chains. CDR3 protein duplicates are merged, each entry listing the most common genes and DNA. Here the V and J calls rest on TCRdb's processing, not on the authors' analysis. This sample is represented by hundreds of thousands of distinct CDR3 sequences; around 15% of them were singletons. The ten largest clones represent 10% of the sample.

The data are from a study of T cells in Graves' hyperthyroidism and ophthalmopathy (dated by TCRdb to 2018 to 2020). Background on the whole study: Peripheral blood samples were taken at the time of initial diagnosis, prior to any treatment. An independent validation cohort of around 19 hyperthyroidism patients and approximately 15 patients who later progressed to ophthalmopathy tested prospective prediction of ophthalmopathy. The paper describes TCR Vbeta CDR3 sequencing of about 140 peripheral blood samples, made up of under 50 ophthalmopathy patients, roughly 75 hyperthyroidism patients and 17 progressor patients. The 100 discovery patients were divided at random into training and test sets in a 7:3 ratio. In about 6 Graves' hyperthyroidism patients, the study also compared T-cell repertoires from thyroid tissue with T-cell repertoires from blood. Following sampling, methimazole starting at 30 mg daily was given to hyperthyroidism patients, and high-dose intravenous methylprednisolone was given to ophthalmopathy patients. A discovery cohort of about a hundred patients, roughly 43 with Graves' ophthalmopathy and 55 to 60 with stable Graves' hyperthyroidism, was used to find distinguishing TCR V-J signatures.

What the work shows at the level of the full study, not this receptor alone: No statistical method was used to set the sample size in advance, and investigators knew the group allocation. During validation, the model predicted progression to ophthalmopathy a median of about 5.9 months ahead of onset, with more than 55% sensitivity and roughly 75% specificity. In cross-validation, a model built on a 13 V-J signature told ophthalmopathy apart from stable hyperthyroidism with approximately 91% sensitivity and around 81% specificity, and in testing the same model reached 80%/75%. Most expanded thyroid clonotypes (frequency above 0.001) were also found in blood, which suggests that blood repertoires may mirror thyroid immune responses.

Stable Graves' hyperthyroidism was defined as the absence of progression to ophthalmopathy over 18 months of follow-up. Hyperthyroidism patients were newly diagnosed, had a disease duration of under 2 months, and were aged 18 to 65 years. Patients with uncontrolled infections, other autoimmune diseases, pregnancy or lactation were excluded. Diagnoses were based on clinical symptoms, serum thyroxine and TRAb, thyroid ultrasound and orbital computed tomography. PBMCs were separated from roughly 9.6 ml of fresh peripheral blood using Ficoll-Paque density gradient centrifugation. Total RNA was extracted using Trizol reagent, and RNA quality was assessed on an Agilent 2100 Bioanalyzer.

The sequence came from a young woman with Graves' hyperthyroidism. Sequencing was done on a sample of blood. The chain uses TRBV9 and TRBJ1-4, with no D gene named confidently. The CDR3 protein: CASSEQPATNEKLFF. The nucleotides are TGTGCCAGCAGCGAACAGCCTGCAACTAATGAAAAACTGTTTTTT.